This TCR beta chain is drawn from a study of regulatory T cells in long-lasting Graves disease. Time point: newly diagnosed GD, antithyroid drugs for less than 3 months. Construction of the TCR library relied on RNA isolated from PBMCs. This clonotype showed up many times. The CDR3 totals 17 residues. V lost 1 base to trimming and J lost 1 base, with 12 bases between them. Germline CDR1 KGHDR, CDR2 SFDVKD. Through Arm-PCR of CDR3 regions and iRepertoire HTBI primers, TCR beta libraries were built. TCRdb reprocessed the multiplex PCR reads with MiXCR, giving one entry per CDR3 protein. The data contain about 430,000 distinct CDR3 sequences, roughly 15% of them singletons. The same data also went into a second study, on T cells in Graves' hyperthyroidism and ophthalmopathy.

The sample was peripheral blood mononuclear cells (PBMCs), taken at new diagnosis, from a patient treated with antithyroid drugs. The chain employs TRBV24-1 and TRBJ2-2; D may be TRBD2 (6 bases). The TCR was taken from a woman between 40 and 50 years old with Graves disease. The CDR3 is CATSDLRAGLNTGELFF. CDR3 sequence (DNA): TGTGCCACCAGTGATTTAAGGGCGGGATTGAACACCGGGGAGCTGTTTTTT.